The source of this T cell receptor (beta chain) is a study of blood T cell repertoires in COVID-19. Study at large: The United States, Italy and Spain provided the acute and convalescent COVID-19 samples. T cells, B-cell-depleted T cells, or PBMCs provided the cDNA or gDNA that served as material.

Trimming cost V 5 bases and J 1 base, with 9 bases left between them. CDR3 length: 13 residues. Per germline, CDR1 SGHRS and CDR2 YFSETQ. Original data processing: Amplification from reference gene primers served as the basis for estimated nucleated cell counts. Sequencing was performed with immunoSEQ multiplex PCR; in TCRdb, only in-frame clones are kept and a portion is missing. V, J and clone size reflect that table, while D and trimming were determined from the DNA. The sample consists of roughly 200,000 clones, approximately 89% of them appearing once. This TCR derives from a woman in her thirties with acute or convalescent COVID-19. This rearrangement joins TRBV5-1 to TRBJ1-1; tentatively, D is TRBD1 (5 bases). Sequencing input: peripheral blood. The CDR3 sequence: CASSPGGNTEAFF. CDR3 sequence (DNA): TGCGCCAGCAGTCCGGGGGGGAACACTGAAGCTTTCTTT.